These 32 T cell receptor beta chains were sequenced from one sample in a study of blood T cell repertoires in COVID-19. The repertoire was sequenced with immunoSEQ multiplex PCR; TCRdb's copy has only in-frame clones and lacks some. The data contain around 68,000 clones, around nine tenths of them seen just once; the ten biggest clones take up 6.5% to 8%. The sequenced sample consisted of peripheral blood. These receptors were taken from a man aged 45-60 years with active COVID-19.

J is TRBJ1-4 and V is TRBV28; TRBD1 is a possible D gene (5 bases). Germline CDR1 MDHEN, CDR2 SYDVKM. This CDR3 comprises 13 residues. V lost 8 bases and J lost 8, with 15 bases in between. CDR3 residues: CASYDSGGEKLFF. The CDR3 DNA follows: TGTGCCAGCTATGACAGTGGGGGGGAAAAACTGTTTTTT.

The CDR3 loop is CASHSTGTGEARPQHF. CDR3 nucleotide sequence: TGTGCCAGCCATTCAACCGGGACAGGGGAGGCGCGGCCCCAGCATTTT. The V gene is TRBV5-8, the J gene TRBJ1-5; 10 nucleotides match TRBD1. CDR1 and CDR2 (germline): SGHTS, YDEGEE. The CDR3 contains 16 residues. With 7 bases clipped from V and 9 bases from J, the junction kept 16 bases outside the gene matches.

V gene TRBV18 combines with J gene TRBJ1-4; maybe TRBD1 (5 bases). The CDR3 runs 15 residues. The V and J ends lost 6 bases and 8 bases respectively, with 19 bases between them. Germline loops: CDR1 KGHSH, CDR2 LQKENI. The CDR3 bases are TGTGCCAGCTCCCCGACGGTCTATTCAGGGGAAAAACTGTTTTTT. It specifies CASSPTVYSGEKLFF.

This chain connects TRBV20-1 to TRBJ2-3; TRBD2 aligns across 9 bases. CDR1 is DFQATT, CDR2 SNEGSKA, per germline (reference sequence). The ends lost 3 bases at V and 3 bases at J; junction bases unmatched: 7. This CDR3 is built from 15 residues. The CDR3 DNA sequence: TGCAGTGCTAGTTTAGCGGGAGTAGGGACAGATACGCAGTATTTT. This codes for CSASLAGVGTDTQYF.

V gene TRBV4-3 combines with J gene TRBJ2-1, with 10 bases identical to TRBD2. V shed 0 bases and J 5 bases; nucleotides not matched to a gene: 7. CDR3 length: 17 amino acids. Germline loops: CDR1 LGHNA, CDR2 YSLEER. As DNA, the CDR3 is TGCGCCAGCAGCCAAGAGGATCTAGCGGGGGCCAACAATGAGCAGTTCTTC. This gives the protein CASSQEDLAGANNEQFF.

The chain carries TRBV6-4 and TRBJ2-1; 7 nucleotides line up with TRBD2. V trimming: 7 bases; J trimming: 2 bases; junction bases outside the gene matches: 14. Per germline, CDR1 MRHNA and CDR2 SNTAGT. This CDR3 contains 17 residues. CDR3 protein: CASTLGSAGVPYNEQFF. The CDR3 bases are TGTGCCAGCACCCTGGGGAGCGCGGGAGTCCCCTACAATGAGCAGTTCTTC.

V and J are TRBV14 and TRBJ2-3; 10 bases map to TRBD1. V gave up 4 bases and J gave up 2 bases; unmatched junction bases: 15. Germline V gives CDR1 SGHDN, CDR2 FVKESK. This CDR3 is 19 amino acids long. The CDR3 protein is CASSPDRGRIIEDTDTQYF. In DNA, the CDR3 is TGTGCCAGCAGCCCAGACAGGGGGCGTATCATAGAAGACACAGATACGCAGTATTTT.

The chain is built from TRBV5-1 and TRBJ1-1; perhaps TRBD1 as D (5 bases). Germline values: CDR1 SGHRS, CDR2 YFSETQ. The CDR3 covers 16 residues. The ends were cut back, 5 bases at V and 0 bases at J, with 17 bases in the middle. This chain's CDR3 is CASSPISLGLNTEAFF. CDR3 DNA sequence: TGCGCCAGCAGTCCTATTAGCTTGGGGCTGAACACTGAAGCTTTCTTT.

In the case of this clone: Distinct nucleotide sequences in the sample also encode this CDR3. The chain is built from TRBV9 and TRBJ2-3, with 15 bases fitting TRBD2. Germline CDR1 is SGDLS and CDR2 is YYNGEE. This CDR3 comprises 16 residues. The J segment lost 3 bases and the V segment lost 3 bases, leaving 2 bases of the junction unmatched. In DNA form, the CDR3 reads TGTGCCAGCAGCGGGACTAGCGGGAGGGCTACAGATACGCAGTATTTT. Translated, it gives CASSGTSGRATDTQYF.

A remark on this clone: Germline is not matched at one junction end, which may reflect a read error. The rearrangement joins TRBV3-1 (or the pseudogene TRBV3-2) to TRBJ1-5; D remains unclear. The CDR3 runs 13 residues. Per germline, CDR1 LGHDT and CDR2 YNNKEL (reference sequence). This chain's CDR3 is CASSQDSIQPQHF. For the CDR3, the DNA is TGTGCCAGCAGCCAAGATAGCATTCAGCCCCAGCATTTT.

The V and J genes are TRBV30 and TRBJ1-2; D uncertain. V lost 3 bases, J lost 4 bases, and 6 bases lay in between. Germline V gives CDR1 GTSNPN, CDR2 SVGIG (reference sequence). There are 11 residues in the CDR3. CDR3: CAWRSGYGYTF. The CDR3 nucleotides read TGTGCCTGGAGGAGCGGCTATGGCTACACCTTC.

The CDR3 loop reads CATSDFAGGANEQFF. The CDR3 nucleotides are TGTGCCACCAGTGATTTCGCCGGGGGGGCCAATGAGCAGTTCTTC. The chain carries TRBV24-1 and TRBJ2-1; 8 positions agree with TRBD2. Trimming at V came to 1 base and at J to 6 bases, leaving 4 bases not matched to a gene. CDR3 length: 15 amino acids. The germline V gene has CDR1 KGHDR and CDR2 SFDVKD.

This clone was observed once. J is TRBJ2-2 and V is TRBV9, with 13 bases that match TRBD2. V lost 4 bases and J lost 1; bases outside the gene matches: 7. This CDR3 region has 18 residues. Per germline, CDR1 SGDLS and CDR2 YYNGEE. Written as DNA, the CDR3 is TGTGCCAGCAGCCTCCGGACTAGCGGGGGACTGAACACCGGGGAGCTGTTTTTT. It encodes CASSLRTSGGLNTGELFF.

The CDR3 spells CASSFESDYGYTF. The CDR3 DNA follows: TGTGCCAGCAGCTTCGAAAGCGACTATGGCTACACCTTC. The J gene is TRBJ1-2, the V gene TRBV7-2; D is uncertain. V dropped 3 bases and J dropped 3 bases, with 8 bases sitting between them. This CDR3 has 13 residues. The germline V gene has CDR1 SGHTA and CDR2 FQGNSA.

This chain connects TRBV5-8 to TRBJ1-4; D is unclear. With 5 bases removed from V and 0 bases from J, the gap between germline ends came to 8 bases. The CDR3 has 14 amino acids. Germline CDR1 is SGHTS and CDR2 is YDEGEE. The CDR3 nucleotides read TGTGCCAGCAGTCGCACGGCAACTAATGAAAAACTGTTTTTT. It specifies CASSRTATNEKLFF.

This chain connects TRBV18 to TRBJ2-2; D is uncertain. Germline values: CDR1 KGHSH, CDR2 LQKENI. The ends were cut back, 4 bases at V and 0 bases at J, with 12 bases in the middle. There are 16 residues in the CDR3. The CDR3 DNA is TGTGCCAGCTCACAAACCGGCCGGGCGAACACCGGGGAGCTGTTTTTT. This encodes CASSQTGRANTGELFF.

The V and J genes are TRBV7-2 and TRBJ1-1; D not resolved. This CDR3 comprises 14 residues. V dropped 3 bases and J dropped 2 bases, with 10 bases sitting between them. Germline CDR1 is SGHTA and CDR2 is FQGNSA. CDR3 nucleotides: TGTGCCAGCAGCTTTATTCAGTCAAACACTGAAGCTTTCTTT. Translated, it gives CASSFIQSNTEAFF. Using reference TRBV7-2 and TRBJ1-1 for the parts outside the CDR3, the full variable domain is GAGVSQSPSNKVTEKGKDVELRCDPISGHTALYWYRQSLGQGLEFLIYFQGNSAPDKSGLPSDRFSAERTGGSVSTLTIQRTQQEDSAVYLCASSFIQSNTEAFFGQGTRLTVV.

The genes are TRBV6-2 or TRBV6-3 and TRBJ2-7, with 8 bases lining up with TRBD1. This CDR3 has 12 amino acids. CDR1 is MNHEY, CDR2 SVGEGT, per germline. The J segment lost 5 bases and the V segment lost 5 bases, leaving 2 bases of the junction unmatched. CDR3 DNA: TGTGCCAGCAGTGACAGGGGCCACGAGCAGTACTTC. Translation gives CASSDRGHEQYF.

CDR3 DNA sequence: TGTGCCAGCTCGACCTCTAGCGCCTCCTACGAGCAGTACTTC. Its translation is CASSTSSASYEQYF. This chain links TRBV19 with TRBJ2-7; possible D gene TRBD2, 6 bases. Looked up from germline, CDR1 is LNHDA and CDR2 is SQIVND (reference sequence). The CDR3 covers 14 residues. Trimming stripped 9 bases from V and 0 bases from J, with 15 bases between. Together with reference TRBV19 and TRBJ2-7, the CDR3 gives the full variable domain: DGGITQSPKYLFRKEGQNVTLSCEQNLNHDAMYWYRQDPGQGLRLIYYSQIVNDFQKGDIAEGYSVSREKKESFPLTVTSAQKNPTAFYLCASSTSSASYEQYFGPGTRLTVT.

The V call is TRBV28, the J call TRBJ1-5; D is uncertain. The CDR3 loop spans 14 amino acids. The V and J ends lost 5 bases and 6 bases respectively, with 14 bases between them. Germline V gives CDR1 MDHEN, CDR2 SYDVKM. The CDR3 coding sequence is TGTGCCAGCAGTCAGGTGCCCGCAGGTCAGCCCCAGCATTTT. This translates into CASSQVPAGQPQHF.

DNA of the CDR3: TGTGCCAGCAGCGTTTCCAGGGGTGATACGCAGTATTTT. Its protein is CASSVSRGDTQYF. The V gene is TRBV9, the J gene TRBJ2-3; D might be TRBD1 (6 bases). V gave up 2 bases and J gave up 6 bases, with 10 bases separating them. CDR1 SGDLS and CDR2 YYNGEE come from the germline V gene. The CDR3 runs to 13 residues.

This clone was seen once. The rearrangement joins TRBV28 to TRBJ2-3; 11 bases map to TRBD2. CDR3 length: 14 residues. Germline assignment: CDR1 MDHEN and CDR2 SYDVKM. Germline trimming cut 4 bases from V and 6 bases from J; bases unmatched to any gene: 3. The CDR3 DNA is TGTGCCAGCAGTTCTCTAGCGGGAGGCGATACGCAGTATTTT. Its translation is CASSSLAGGDTQYF.

The genes are TRBV6-5 and TRBJ2-7, with 10 bases matching TRBD1. Germline V gene lookup returns CDR1 MNHEY and CDR2 SVGAGI. Losses at the gene ends were 6 bases for V and 7 bases for J; bases not matched to a gene: 12. The CDR3 sequence is 15 residues long. The CDR3 sequence: CASSRTGTGEREQYF. CDR3 DNA sequence: TGTGCCAGCAGCAGAACCGGGACAGGGGAGAGGGAGCAGTACTTC.

The V and J genes are TRBV7-9 and TRBJ2-2; D perhaps matches TRBD1 (6 bases). CDR3 length: 14 residues. The V and J ends lost 5 bases and 1 base respectively, with 8 bases between them. The germline V gene has CDR1 SEHNR and CDR2 FQNEAQ (reference sequence). The CDR3: CASSTGQNTGELFF. As DNA, the CDR3 is TGTGCCAGCAGCACGGGACAGAACACCGGGGAGCTGTTTTTT.

The sample holds a few counts of this clone. The chain is built from TRBV7-9 and TRBJ2-1; TRBD2 aligns across 13 bases. V lost 4 bases, J lost 7 bases, and 4 bases stayed unmatched. The germline gives CDR1 SEHNR, CDR2 FQNEAQ (reference sequence). The CDR3 sequence is 15 residues long. CDR3 DNA sequence: TGTGCCAGCAGCTCCCGGACTAGCGGGAGTAATGAGCAGTTCTTC. This translates into CASSSRTSGSNEQFF.

This chain uses TRBV21-1 with TRBJ2-1; the table's TRBD1 call for D was not verified on the DNA. TRBV21-1 is a documented pseudogene. CDR3 length: 12 residues. Here the CDR3 reads CASSKAGIPHLF. CDR3 in DNA: TGTGCCAGCAGCAAAGCTGGCATACCCCACCTCTTC.

This chain connects TRBV6-7 to TRBJ2-4, with a weak D call TRBD2 (6 bases). TRBV6-7 has ORF status, its function being uncertain. This CDR3 has 16 amino acids. V was cut by 0 bases and J by 5 bases, with 14 bases left in between. CDR3 protein: CASSYSKGGNENIQYF. Here the CDR3 DNA reads TGTGCCAGCAGTTACTCGAAAGGAGGGAACGAAAACATTCAGTACTTC.

The sample holds one count of this clone. The chain has TRBV7-7 and TRBJ1-5; 8 bases align to TRBD1. This CDR3 is built from 13 residues. Germline CDR1 and CDR2: SSHAT and FNYEAQ (reference sequence). The junction had 4 bases not matched to a gene; V was cut back by 5 bases and J by 7 bases. The CDR3 DNA reads TGTGCCAGCAGCGTGACAGGGGAACAGCCCCAGCATTTT. Residues: CASSVTGEQPQHF.

This clone was observed once. The chain is built from TRBV11-2 and TRBJ2-3; 7 nucleotides line up with TRBD2. There are 16 residues in the CDR3. J gave up 3 bases and V 2 bases, and 8 bases lay outside the gene matches. Germline-derived CDR1 and CDR2 are SGHAT and FQNNGV. The CDR3 loop is CASSLSGGGLTDTQYF. For the CDR3, the DNA is TGTGCCAGCAGCTTATCGGGGGGAGGACTTACAGATACGCAGTATTTT.

The chain links TRBV7-3 to TRBJ2-2, with 10 bases aligning to TRBD2. CDR1 is SGHTA and CDR2 is FQGTGA in the germline V gene. CDR3 length: 18 amino acids. With V trimmed by 4 bases and J by 5 bases, 13 bases remained unmatched. Here the CDR3 reads CASSSGPSGRSGTGELFF. CDR3 nucleotides: TGTGCCAGCAGCTCAGGGCCTAGCGGGAGATCTGGGACCGGGGAGCTGTTTTTT.

The chain joins TRBV4-3 to TRBJ2-5, with D maybe TRBD1 (5 bases). The CDR3 covers 13 residues. The germline V gene encodes CDR1 LGHNA and CDR2 YSLEER. V lost 2 bases and J lost 5, with 9 bases in between. CDR3 sequence reads: CASSQQGWETQYF. The DNA of the CDR3 is TGCGCCAGCAGCCAACAGGGTTGGGAGACCCAGTACTTC.

This clone was detected only once. The chain uses TRBV7-7 and TRBJ2-1; 14 nucleotides line up with TRBD2. V lost 5 bases, J lost 5 bases, and 8 bases stayed unmatched. Per the germline V gene, CDR1 is SSHAT and CDR2 is FNYEAQ (reference sequence). The length of the CDR3 is 17 residues. The CDR3 DNA reads as TGTGCCAGCAGCCGCGGACTAGCGGGAGGCCAAAACAATGAGCAGTTCTTC. Translation gives CASSRGLAGGQNNEQFF.